This record concerns one T cell receptor (beta chain) sequence. Generated by immunoSEQ multiplex PCR, the TCRdb table keeps only in-frame clones and is missing some. The sample holds about 3,500 clones, approximately 94% seen once. The data derive from a study of chemoradiotherapy in HPV16-positive cancers. The CDR3 is 11 residues long. V gave up 6 bases and J gave up 1 base, with 3 bases separating them. Looked up from germline, CDR1 is LNHDA and CDR2 is SQIVND (reference sequence). The sequence derives from a human donor with HPV-associated anogenital cancer. The V gene is TRBV19, the J gene TRBJ1-1; D is unclear. The material was tumor tissue, obtained from a patient who underwent chemoradiotherapy. The CDR3 reads CASRENTEAFF. Here the CDR3 DNA reads TGTGCCAGTAGAGAGAACACTGAAGCTTTCTTT.